What follows are 30 T cell receptor beta chains derived from one specimen sequenced in a study of graft-versus-host responses after intestinal transplantation. The repertoire was sequenced with immunoSEQ multiplex PCR; TCRdb's copy has only in-frame clones and lacks some. The sample has around 12,000 clones; 84% are singletons. The specimen was PBMCs, collected about 300 days after intestinal transplant. These receptors all stem from a human patient who received an intestinal transplant, so some T cells may come from the graft donor.

The sample holds one count of this clone. The rearrangement joins TRBV6-4 to TRBJ2-7; D possibly uses TRBD1 or TRBD2 (5 bases each). This CDR3 has 16 residues. CDR1 and CDR2 (germline): MRHNA, SNTAGT. V gave up 5 bases and J gave up 0 bases, with 17 bases separating them. This CDR3 is CASSPRDGESSYEQYF. The DNA of the CDR3 is TGTGCCAGCAGTCCCCGGGACGGGGAAAGCTCCTACGAGCAGTACTTC.

For this clone: No conserved phenylalanine or tryptophan is present at the end of the CDR3, so a read error is the likely explanation. It is unclear where the CDR3 begins or ends on the DNA, so no DNA is shown, and the CDR3 is as TCRdb lists it. The chain combines TRBV5-1 with TRBJ2-7; TRBD2 is taken as the D call from the table, unchecked against the DNA. Germline-derived CDR1 and CDR2 are SGHRS and YFSETQ. Including both end residues, the CDR3 is 15 amino acids long. The CDR3 loop reads CASSLSSGSSYEQYL.

This clone was seen a single time. The V gene is TRBV12-5, the J gene TRBJ2-1; no clear D. V was shortened by 0 bases and J by 7 bases, with 4 bases between the two germline ends. Looked up from germline, CDR1 is LGHNT and CDR2 is FRNRAP. The length of the CDR3 is 12 residues. The DNA of the CDR3 is TGTGCTAGTGGTTTGGTAGGGAATGAGCAGTTCTTC. This translates into CASGLVGNEQFF. The full variable domain, in which reference TRBV12-5 and TRBJ2-1 provide the parts outside the CDR3, is DARVTQTPRHKVTEMGQEVTMRCQPILGHNTVFWYRQTMMQGLELLAYFRNRAPLDDSGMPKDRFSAEMPDATLATLKIQPSEPRDSAVYFCASGLVGNEQFFGPGTRLTVL.

V usage is TRBV28 and J usage is TRBJ1-1; 10 nucleotides align to TRBD1. This CDR3 has 16 residues. Germline lookup yields CDR1 MDHEN and CDR2 SYDVKM. V shed 6 bases, J shed 1 base, and the junction held 8 bases outside the gene matches. CDR3 residues: CASSPTGGDRNTEAFF. The CDR3 bases are TGTGCCAGCAGCCCGACAGGGGGCGACCGGAACACTGAAGCTTTCTTT. Full variable domain (missing parts from reference TRBV28 and TRBJ1-1): DVKVTQSSRYLVKRTGEKVFLECVQDMDHENMFWYRQDPGLGLRLIYFSYDVKMKEKGDIPEGYSVSREKKERFSLILESASTNQTSMYLCASSPTGGDRNTEAFFGQGTRLTVV.

The genes are TRBV6-1 and TRBJ2-1; TRBD2 agrees at 7 bases. Per the germline V gene, CDR1 is MNHNS and CDR2 is SASEGT. J lost 7 bases, V lost 0 bases, and 6 bases had no gene match. The CDR3 totals 15 residues. The CDR3 DNA follows: TGTGCCAGCAGTGAAGCGTGGGAGGGCCTGAATGAGCAGTTCTTC. Its translation is CASSEAWEGLNEQFF.

The chain employs TRBV13 and TRBJ2-3; 11 bases line up with TRBD2. Per the germline V gene, CDR1 is PRHDT and CDR2 is FYEKMQ (reference sequence). This CDR3 contains 16 residues. Trimming cost V 3 bases and J 13 bases; bases outside gene matches: 15. The chain's CDR3 is CASSLGTSGPSSPEYF. DNA for the CDR3: TGTGCCAGCAGCTTGGGGACTAGCGGTCCCAGTAGCCCTGAGTATTTT.

The chain couples TRBV30 to TRBJ2-2, with D perhaps matching TRBD2 (5 bases). V gave up 8 bases and J gave up 3 bases, with 10 bases separating them. CDR1 and CDR2 (germline): GTSNPN, SVGIG (reference sequence). This CDR3 region has 12 residues. The CDR3 sequence is CAGGGYTGELFF. CDR3 DNA: TGTGCCGGAGGTGGCTACACCGGGGAGCTGTTTTTT.

The J gene is TRBJ2-5, the V gene TRBV5-1, with D possibly TRBD2 on 7 matching bases. The germline V gene has CDR1 SGHRS and CDR2 YFSETQ. The CDR3 covers 13 residues. With 5 bases removed from V and 2 bases from J, the gap between germline ends came to 10 bases. As DNA, the CDR3 is TGCGCCAGCAGAGAGGGGGGGCAAGAGACCCAGTACTTC. This gives the protein CASREGGQETQYF.

The chain combines TRBV19 with TRBJ2-5, with TRBD1 matching over 7 bases. V shed 4 bases, J shed 4 bases, and the junction held 6 bases outside the gene matches. The CDR3 has 14 residues. Per the germline V gene, CDR1 is LNHDA and CDR2 is SQIVND (reference sequence). This CDR3 reads CASSTDRNSETQYF. CDR3 in DNA: TGTGCCAGTAGTACGGACAGGAACTCAGAGACCCAGTACTTC.

The V and J genes are TRBV19 and TRBJ2-3; D may be TRBD1 or TRBD2 (5 bases each). Trimming took 6 bases from V and 0 from J, leaving 10 bases between them. The CDR3 is 14 residues long. CDR1 is LNHDA and CDR2 is SQIVND in the germline V gene (reference sequence). The CDR3 bases are TGTGCCAGTAGGGGGGAGATAAGCACAGATACGCAGTATTTT. Translated, it gives CASRGEISTDTQYF. The full variable domain, its missing parts supplied by reference TRBV19 and TRBJ2-3, is DGGITQSPKYLFRKEGQNVTLSCEQNLNHDAMYWYRQDPGQGLRLIYYSQIVNDFQKGDIAEGYSVSREKKESFPLTVTSAQKNPTAFYLCASRGEISTDTQYFGPGTRLTVL.

This clone came up a few times. The V gene is TRBV9, the J gene TRBJ2-2; D is ambiguous. CDR1 is SGDLS and CDR2 is YYNGEE in the germline V gene. V was trimmed by 0 bases and J by 7 bases, leaving 4 bases between them. This CDR3 spans 12 amino acids. The DNA for the CDR3 is TGTGCCAGCAGCGTAGAGGGCGGGGAGCTGTTTTTT. Its translation is CASSVEGGELFF. Full variable domain (outside the CDR3, taken from reference TRBV9 and TRBJ2-2): DSGVTQTPKHLITATGQRVTLRCSPRSGDLSVYWYQQSLDQGLQFLIQYYNGEERAKGNILERFSAQQFPDLHSELNLSSLELGDSALYFCASSVEGGELFFGEGSRLTVL.

The CDR3 loop reads CASSARGTIGEQYF. The CDR3 DNA follows: TGCGCCAGCAGCGCCAGGGGGACCATCGGGGAGCAGTACTTC. The chain uses TRBV5-1 and TRBJ2-7; TRBD1 matches 7 bases. Unmatched junction bases numbered 11, after V lost 4 bases and J lost 7 bases. This CDR3 contains 14 residues. Germline assignment: CDR1 SGHRS and CDR2 YFSETQ.

The chain joins TRBV5-1 to TRBJ2-5; D gene ambiguous. This CDR3 spans 13 amino acids. Germline assignment: CDR1 SGHRS and CDR2 YFSETQ. V was shortened by 3 bases and J by 4 bases, with 10 bases between the two germline ends. CDR3 region: CASSSGPIETQYF. The CDR3 region has the DNA TGCGCCAGCAGCTCCGGACCGATAGAGACCCAGTACTTC.

V and J are TRBV19 and TRBJ2-1, with D maybe TRBD1 (5 bases). Trimming shortened V by 6 bases and J by 3 bases, and 18 bases separated the two germline ends. The CDR3 spans 16 residues. Germline loops: CDR1 LNHDA, CDR2 SQIVND (reference sequence). CDR3 coding DNA: TGTGCCAGTAGGAAGGGGAACCCCTGGGACTACAATGAGCAGTTCTTC. This translates into CASRKGNPWDYNEQFF.

The chain is built from TRBV19 and TRBJ1-1; D uncertain. This CDR3 is built from 13 residues. Per germline, CDR1 LNHDA and CDR2 SQIVND (reference sequence). The V gene lost 5 bases and the J gene lost 0 bases, with 7 bases spanning the gap. CDR3 amino acids: CASSGIMNTEAFF. For the CDR3, the DNA is TGTGCCAGTAGTGGAATCATGAACACTGAAGCTTTCTTT.

V usage is TRBV4-3 and J usage is TRBJ2-2; 8 bases align to TRBD1. The CDR3 is 18 amino acids. The V segment lost 3 bases and the J segment 5 bases; nucleotides outside the gene matches: 14. Germline V lookup: CDR1 LGHNA, CDR2 YSLEER. The CDR3 nucleotides read TGCGCCAGCAGCCAGGTCCTCGGGGACAGGTCTCGGACCGGGGAGCTGTTTTTT. Its protein product is CASSQVLGDRSRTGELFF.

V is TRBV29-1 and J is TRBJ2-5; the D gene could be TRBD1 or TRBD2 (6 bases each). The CDR3 is 12 amino acids. Germline CDR1 and CDR2: SQVTM and ANQGSEA. V was cut by 7 bases and J by 4 bases, with 13 bases left in between. CDR3 sequence (DNA): TGCAGCGGCTCCAGGGGAGGAGAGACCCAGTACTTC. Protein product: CSGSRGGETQYF.

This chain joins TRBV6-6 and TRBJ1-1, with a possible D match to TRBD1 (6 bases). This CDR3 region has 15 residues. V gave up 6 bases and J gave up 4 bases, with 18 bases separating them. Germline lookup yields CDR1 MNHNY and CDR2 SVGAGI (reference sequence). CDR3 DNA: TGTGCCAGCAGAGAAACAGGGAGAGGGAGCACTGAAGCTTTCTTT. Protein: CASRETGRGSTEAFF.

CDR3 sequence (DNA): TGTGCCAGCAGTTTCTCTCCGAGGGGCGAGCAGTACTTC. Its protein is CASSFSPRGEQYF. The chain joins TRBV27 to TRBJ2-7; TRBD1 or TRBD2 may be the D gene (5 bases each). This CDR3 is built from 13 residues. The V end was cut by 3 bases, the J end by 6 bases, with 12 bases between. The germline V gene encodes CDR1 MNHEY and CDR2 SMNVEV (reference sequence).

V usage is TRBV4-2 and J usage is TRBJ2-2; D remains ambiguous. Germline assignment: CDR1 LGHNA and CDR2 YNFKEQ. This CDR3 has 14 amino acids. The V end was cut by 4 bases, the J end by 4 bases, with 10 bases between. The DNA for the CDR3 is TGTGCCAGCAGCCGTGACTTGACCACCGGGGAGCTGTTTTTT. Translated, it gives CASSRDLTTGELFF.

V gene TRBV5-1 combines with J gene TRBJ2-5, with D perhaps TRBD2 (6 bases). V lost 0 bases and J lost 2, with 11 bases in between. The CDR3 consists of 15 residues. Germline V CDR1 and CDR2: SGHRS, YFSETQ. As DNA, the CDR3 is TGCGCCAGCAGCTTGGGTGTGGGGAGGCAAGAGACCCAGTACTTC. As protein: CASSLGVGRQETQYF.

The rearrangement joins TRBV4-2 to TRBJ2-6, with D uncertain. CDR3 size: 15 residues. Trimming stripped 1 base from V and 2 bases from J, with 6 bases between. Germline CDR1 reads LGHNA; CDR2 reads YNFKEQ. The CDR3 region is CASSQGTTGANVLTF. The CDR3 DNA follows: TGTGCCAGCAGCCAAGGGACCACTGGGGCCAACGTCCTGACTTTC.

This clone appeared once. The chain recombines TRBV15 with TRBJ2-7; TRBD2 matches at 7 bases. The CDR3 extends over 18 amino acids. Germline lookup yields CDR1 LNHNV and CDR2 YYDKDF (reference sequence). Germline trimming cut 1 base from V and 0 bases from J; bases unmatched to any gene: 12. The CDR3 here is CATSRGGQGGVISYEQYF. CDR3 bases: TGTGCCACCAGCAGAGGGGGTCAGGGAGGGGTGATCTCCTACGAGCAGTACTTC. The full variable domain, rest sourced from reference TRBV15 and TRBJ2-7, is DAMVIQNPRYQVTQFGKPVTLSCSQTLNHNVMYWYQQKSSQAPKLLFHYYDKDFNNEADTPDNFQSRRPNTSFCFLDIRSPGLGDTAMYLCATSRGGQGGVISYEQYFGPGTRLTVT.

The CDR3 loop is CASSIPAQGDTGELFF. CDR3 in DNA: TGTGCCAGCAGCATCCCCGCGCAGGGAGACACCGGGGAGCTGTTTTTT. The chain has TRBV9 and TRBJ2-2, with D tentatively TRBD1 or TRBD2 (5 bases each). The CDR3 covers 16 residues. Germline V gene sequence: CDR1 SGDLS, CDR2 YYNGEE. Trimming removed 4 bases at V and 3 bases at J, with 16 bases between. Variable domain in full (rest from reference TRBV9 and TRBJ2-2): DSGVTQTPKHLITATGQRVTLRCSPRSGDLSVYWYQQSLDQGLQFLIQYYNGEERAKGNILERFSAQQFPDLHSELNLSSLELGDSALYFCASSIPAQGDTGELFFGEGSRLTVL.

This chain links TRBV27 with TRBJ2-7; D perhaps matches TRBD2 (6 bases). Looked up from germline, CDR1 is MNHEY and CDR2 is SMNVEV (reference sequence). The CDR3 spans 16 residues. Deletions cut 3 bases from V and 1 base from J, with 16 bases between. As DNA, the CDR3 is TGTGCCAGCAGTTTCTCCACGGGGGAGAATTCCTACGAGCAGTACTTC. Translating it yields CASSFSTGENSYEQYF.

This clone was detected only a few times. The rearrangement joins TRBV30 to TRBJ2-7; TRBD2 agrees at 9 bases. Trimming took 2 bases from V and 3 from J; bases not matched to a gene: 11. CDR3 length equals 16 residues. Germline CDR1 GTSNPN, CDR2 SVGIG (reference sequence). CDR3 sequence (DNA): TGTGCCTGGAGTAAGGTAGCGGGAGCTAGCAACTACGAGCAGTACTTC. Its protein product is CAWSKVAGASNYEQYF.

V and J are TRBV4-1 and TRBJ2-1; D possibly corresponds to TRBD1 (5 bases). Germline values: CDR1 MGHRA, CDR2 YSYEKL. V was shortened by 3 bases and J by 7 bases, with 28 bases between the two germline ends. The CDR3 runs to 19 residues. The CDR3, as DNA: TGCGCCAGCAGCCATGGGCAGGGCGAAGGGCCGCACCCGGTGAATGAGCAGTTCTTC. Translated: CASSHGQGEGPHPVNEQFF.

The chain links TRBV7-2 to TRBJ2-1; 7 bases are shared with TRBD2. The CDR3 extends over 16 amino acids. V was clipped by 3 bases and J by 1 base; unmatched bases: 6. CDR1 is SGHTA and CDR2 is FQGNSA in the germline V gene. This chain's CDR3 is CASSFRLAVSYNEQFF. The CDR3 DNA reads as TGTGCCAGCAGCTTCAGACTAGCCGTATCCTACAATGAGCAGTTCTTC.

This clone was detected only once. V usage is TRBV6-4 and J usage is TRBJ2-2; maybe TRBD1 (5 bases). The CDR3 has 14 amino acids. Germline CDR1 and CDR2: MRHNA and SNTAGT. V shed 2 bases and J shed 1 base, with 5 bases lying between them. The CDR3 loop reads CASSDGQNTGELFF. The CDR3, as DNA: TGTGCCAGCAGTGACGGACAGAACACCGGGGAGCTGTTTTTT.

This chain links TRBV11-2 with TRBJ1-3; no firm D call. Trimming took 4 bases from V and 0 from J, leaving 10 bases between them. This CDR3 spans 15 amino acids. Germline V gene sequence: CDR1 SGHAT, CDR2 FQNNGV. The CDR3 loop is CASSSKTVSGNTIYF. In DNA, the CDR3 is TGTGCCAGCAGCTCGAAGACCGTCTCTGGAAACACCATATATTTT.